The present entry profiles one T cell receptor (beta chain) with its context. The antigen is undetermined. This record belongs to a study of cytomegalovirus exposure and HLA in healthy donors. Looking at the study overall: A later analysis reported the same platform for the roughly 120 validation repertoires and the roughly 700 first-cohort repertoires.

Findings and limits, study-wide: According to a later analysis, TCR clusters from the first cohort tended to co-occur in the roughly 110 validation repertoires. The study recorded 164 TCR beta chains that were cytomegalovirus-associated.

The repertoire was sequenced with immunoSEQ multiplex PCR; TCRdb's copy has only in-frame clones and lacks some. The profile shows tens of thousands of clones, 90% to 95% of them singletons. This CDR3 is built from 16 residues. This rearrangement joins TRBV21-1 to TRBJ1-2; TRBD1, the D gene given by the table, was not confirmed from the DNA. TRBV21-1 is labeled a pseudogene. The TCR originated in a woman aged 18-29 years in good health and CMV-seronegative. The sample was PBMCs. Here the CDR3 DNA reads TGTGCCAGCAGCAAAGAGGTGGCAGGGGGCGGCTATGGCTACACCTTC. Translated: CASSKEVAGGGYGYTF.